The source of this T cell receptor beta chain is a study of shared clonotypes between healthy human individuals. Only CD45RO-negative cells positively selected for CCR7 counted as naive CD8 cells, so terminally differentiated effector memory CD45RA+ cells were excluded. The ends were cut back, 4 bases at V and 0 bases at J, with 16 bases in the middle. CDR1 is MGHRA and CDR2 is YSYEKL in the germline V gene. The CDR3 runs 17 residues. Method: immunoSEQ multiplex PCR; TCRdb's copy keeps in-frame clones and lacks some. The sample has more than 2 million clones, just under 95% seen once. The V and J genes are TRBV4-1 and TRBJ2-1; no definite D call. The source material was naive CD8+ T cells sorted from blood. This sequence was found in a man younger than 35 in good health. The CDR3 DNA sequence: TGCGCCAGCAGCCCTCTTTACAGTTACAGCTCCTACAATGAGCAGTTCTTC. Its translation: CASSPLYSYSSYNEQFF.